One sample yielded the 7 T cell receptor beta chains listed below, sequenced in a study of human T cells and chemical hapten exposure. TCRdb passed the RACE reads through MiXCR, listing each CDR3 protein once. The top ten clones hold around 2.8% of a sample with about 120,000 distinct CDR3 sequences, approximately 15% of them seen once. Time point noted: pre-sensitization, week 0. Treatment: therapeutic diphenylcyclopropenone sensitization with weekly scalp DPC. Source: whole blood, taken in connection with sensitization to the hapten diphenylcyclopropenone (DPC). These receptors all come from a woman aged 18-35 years with alopecia areata. Some clones in this sample may be carry-over from other donors' samples.

This clonotype has ten or more counts. The V and J genes are TRBV3-1 and TRBJ2-5; D remains ambiguous. The germline V gene encodes CDR1 LGHDT and CDR2 YNNKEL (reference sequence). This CDR3 contains 14 residues. V was pared by 6 bases and J by 2 bases, with 13 bases between. The CDR3 coding sequence is TGTGCCAGCAGTCCCTGGGCGCAGCAAGAGACCCAGTACTTC. Translating it yields CASSPWAQQETQYF.

Ten or more counts support this clonotype. The chain couples TRBV6-6 to TRBJ2-5; possible D gene TRBD2, 5 bases. Germline V gene data show CDR1 as MNHNY and CDR2 as SVGAGI (reference sequence). V lost 6 bases to trimming and J lost 4 bases, with 18 bases between them. This CDR3 is built from 15 residues. CDR3 coding DNA: TGTGCCAGCAGCCCCCCGGCTAGCCCCAGAGAGACCCAGTACTTC. The encoded protein is CASSPPASPRETQYF.

J is TRBJ2-5 and V is TRBV28; D unclear. The CDR3 consists of 14 residues. The germline gives CDR1 MDHEN, CDR2 SYDVKM. V dropped 5 bases and J dropped 2 bases, with 12 bases sitting between them. This CDR3 reads CASSPRAQQETQYF. CDR3 coding DNA: TGTGCCAGCAGTCCAAGAGCTCAGCAAGAGACCCAGTACTTC.

At least ten counts were recorded for this clonotype. The chain uses TRBV6-2 or TRBV6-3 and TRBJ1-1; 8 nucleotides align to TRBD1. V lost 6 bases and J lost 3; bases outside the gene matches: 6. Germline lookup yields CDR1 MNHEY and CDR2 SVGEGT. The CDR3 covers 14 residues. The CDR3 sequence: CASSRTGGDTEAFF. The CDR3 DNA sequence: TGTGCCAGCAGCAGAACAGGGGGAGACACTGAAGCTTTCTTT.

This chain uses TRBV29-1 with TRBJ1-5, with D maybe TRBD1 (6 bases). The CDR3 runs 15 residues. The germline V and J ends were trimmed by 1 base and 3 bases, with 13 bases remaining between them. CDR1 is SQVTM and CDR2 is ANQGSEA in the germline V gene. CDR3 sequence (DNA): TGCAGCGTTGAAGTGGGGGCGCGAGACAATCAGCCCCAGCATTTT. Protein sequence: CSVEVGARDNQPQHF.

Only a few counts were recorded for this clonotype. V usage is TRBV2 and J usage is TRBJ1-2, with unresolved D. Germline CDR1 reads SNHLY; CDR2 reads FYNNEI. CDR3 length: 10 residues. The ends were cut back, 3 bases at V and 7 bases at J, with 3 bases in the middle. The CDR3 DNA follows: TGTGCCAGCAGTGAGCGTGGCTACACCTTC. This gives the protein CASSERGYTF.

The genes are TRBV5-6 and TRBJ2-5, with 9 bases aligning to TRBD1. The junction had 8 bases not matched to a gene; V was cut back by 4 bases and J by 7 bases. The CDR3 consists of 14 residues. Germline V CDR1 and CDR2: SGHDT, YYEEEE. CDR3 protein: CASSLDRGQGTQYF. CDR3 DNA: TGTGCCAGCAGCCTGGACAGGGGTCAGGGGACCCAGTACTTC.